This is a list of T cell receptor beta chains from one sample in a study of regulatory T cells in long-lasting Graves disease. TCRdb passed the multiplex PCR reads through MiXCR, listing each CDR3 protein once. The sample lists 350,000 to 500,000 distinct CDR3 sequences, 15% to 20% occurring once. These data were also filed under a second study, of T cells in Graves' hyperthyroidism and ophthalmopathy.

The specimen comprised peripheral blood mononuclear cells (PBMCs), sampled at new diagnosis, from a patient treated with antithyroid drugs. The receptors shown here come from a woman between 18 and 29 years old with Graves disease. CDR3s include the opening cysteine and the closing phenylalanine or tryptophan. D genes are given only for firm matches. Not every row has a clone size; where given, it reads once, few, many or a size class.

cdr3_length,v_call,clone_size,j_call,d_call,cdr3_aa,cdr3_nt
13,TRBV12-3/TRBV12-4,many,TRBJ1-6,-,CASSPSGLDHPAF,TGTGCCAGCAGTCCCAGCGGATTAGACCACCCCGCCTTT
12,TRBV25-1,-,TRBJ1-1,TRBD1,CAVLRRGPEAFF,TGTGCCGTCCTACGAAGGGGGCCCGAAGCTTTCTTT
17,TRBV12-3/TRBV12-4,few,TRBJ1-3,-,CASCVWGLRSSGNTIYF,TGTGCCAGCTGTGTGTGGGGGTTGCGGAGCTCTGGAAACACCATATATTTT
15,TRBV7-9,many,TRBJ2-7,TRBD2,CASSLGLADTYEQYF,TGTGCCAGCAGCTTGGGACTAGCGGATACCTACGAGCAGTACTTC
15,TRBV28,many,TRBJ2-3,-,CASTADRTHTDTQYF,TGTGCCAGCACCGCCGACAGGACCCATACAGATACGCAGTATTTT
15,TRBV20-1,many,TRBJ2-3,TRBD2,CSATGASGSLDTQYF,TGCAGTGCTACCGGGGCTAGCGGGAGCCTAGATACGCAGTATTTT
14,TRBV2,-,TRBJ2-2,-,CASSVVQNTGELFF,TGTGCCAGCAGTGTGGTACAGAACACCGGGGAGCTGTTTTTT
13,TRBV24-1,many,TRBJ2-3,TRBD2,CATSVLAGGTQYF,TGTGCCACCAGTGTACTAGCGGGAGGTACGCAGTATTTT
15,TRBV6-2/TRBV6-3,few,TRBJ1-2,TRBD1,CASSYTGTGNAGYTF,TGTGCCAGCAGTTACACTGGGACAGGGAATGCGGGCTACACCTTC
18,TRBV20-1,-,TRBJ2-1,TRBD2,CSARDFASGTSHPNEQFF,TGCAGTGCTAGAGATTTTGCTTCCGGGACTAGCCACCCCAATGAGCAGTTCTTC
17,TRBV9,-,TRBJ2-3,TRBD2,CASSLRASGRVEDTQYF,TGTGCCAGCAGCCTACGGGCTAGCGGGAGGGTTGAAGATACGCAGTATTTT
12,TRBV9,few,TRBJ2-3,-,CASSVGQDTQYF,TGTGCCAGCAGCGTAGGGCAAGATACGCAGTATTTT
12,TRBV14,-,TRBJ2-7,-,CASSQGGGMQYF,TGTGCCAGCAGCCAAGGAGGCGGGATGCAGTACTTC
15,TRBV3-1,many,TRBJ1-2,TRBD1,CASSLRTGSSHGYTF,TGTGCCAGCAGCCTGCGGACAGGGTCGTCCCATGGCTACACCTTC
17,TRBV7-2,-,TRBJ2-3,TRBD1,CASSLARQGANTDTQYF,TGTGCCAGCAGCTTAGCGCGACAGGGGGCTAACACAGATACGCAGTATTTT
14,TRBV6-5,many,TRBJ1-2,-,CASSSRGGRRGYTF,TGTGCCAGCAGTTCCCGGGGGGGCCGAAGGGGCTACACCTTC
14,TRBV5-1,many,TRBJ1-2,-,CASSLVGAVSGYTF,TGCGCCAGCAGCTTGGTCGGGGCCGTAAGTGGCTACACCTTC
15,TRBV3-1,many,TRBJ1-5,-,CASSQDSRASQPQHF,TGTGCCAGCAGCCAAGATAGCCGGGCCTCTCAGCCCCAGCATTTT
14,TRBV3-1,many,TRBJ2-5,-,CASSQLGAQETQYF,TGTGCCAGCAGCCAACTAGGGGCGCAAGAGACCCAGTACTTC
14,TRBV7-3,many,TRBJ2-1,-,CASSQQGSYNEQFF,TGTGCCAGCAGCCAACAGGGTTCCTACAATGAGCAGTTCTTC
12,TRBV18,-,TRBJ2-1,-,CASSPANNEQFF,TGTGCCAGCTCACCCGCAAACAATGAGCAGTTCTTC
14,TRBV5-8,-,TRBJ2-2,-,CASSHRLPAGELFF,TGTGCCAGCAGCCATCGACTCCCCGCCGGGGAGCTGTTTTTT
14,TRBV6-1,-,TRBJ2-2,TRBD1,CASRHRGLTGELFF,TGTGCCAGCAGACACAGGGGTCTCACCGGGGAGCTGTTTTTT
18,TRBV11-2,many,TRBJ2-5,TRBD2,CASSLRTSGSTGEETQYF,TGTGCCAGCAGCTTAAGGACTAGCGGGAGCACGGGTGAAGAGACCCAGTACTTC
15,TRBV7-7,few,TRBJ2-7,TRBD1,CASSVGTATSYEQYF,TGTGCTAGCAGCGTTGGGACAGCAACTTCCTACGAGCAGTACTTC
15,TRBV20-1,-,TRBJ2-3,-,CSARARQPYTDTQYF,TGCAGTGCTAGAGCTAGACAACCCTACACAGATACGCAGTATTTT
15,TRBV6-2/TRBV6-3,many,TRBJ2-1,TRBD1,CASSSTGGFYNEQFF,TGTGCCAGCAGTTCAACAGGGGGCTTCTACAATGAGCAGTTCTTC